The clone carrying this TCR beta chain was observed a handful of times. This record comes from a study of cytomegalovirus exposure and HLA in healthy donors. The V end was cut by 2 bases, the J end by 6 bases, with 11 bases between. The CDR3 contains 14 residues. CDR1 and CDR2 (germline): SGHTS, YDEGEE. The PCR was carried out with 60 Vbeta primers and 13 Jbeta primers. TCRdb's copy holds only in-frame clones and misses some; the assay was immunoSEQ multiplex PCR. The table records around 40,000 clones, around 90% of them present only once. The sequence was obtained from a woman between 35 and 50 years old in good health and CMV-seropositive. The rearrangement uses TRBV5-8 and TRBJ2-2, with D unresolved. Source material: PBMCs. The CDR3 bases are TGTGCCAGCAGCTTACGCAGAACCCCCGGGGAGCTGTTTTTT. Its translation: CASSLRRTPGELFF.